These 14 T cell receptor beta chains were sequenced from one sample in a study of blood T cell repertoires in COVID-19. The assay was immunoSEQ multiplex PCR, and TCRdb's table has in-frame clones only and misses some. The sample shows around 220,000 clones, under 95% of them seen only once. The material sequenced was PBMCs or T cells enriched from blood (not recorded which). The receptors originated from a woman between 18 and 30 years old who had recovered from COVID-19.

The V gene is TRBV2, the J gene TRBJ1-2, with unresolved D. V lost 4 bases to trimming and J lost 10 bases, with 16 bases between them. CDR3 length: 13 amino acids. Per germline, CDR1 SNHLY and CDR2 FYNNEI. The CDR3 here is CASSVGSNGVYTF. The CDR3, as DNA: TGTGCCAGCAGTGTAGGCAGCAATGGAGTCTACACCTTC. Drawing the rest from reference TRBV2 and TRBJ1-2, the complete variable domain is EPEVTQTPSHQVTQMGQEVILRCVPISNHLYFYWYRQILGQKVEFLVSFYNNEISEKSEIFDDQFSVERPDGSNFTLKIRSTKLEDSAMYFCASSVGSNGVYTFGSGTRLTVV.

The rearrangement joins TRBV5-1 to TRBJ2-7; possible D gene TRBD2, 5 bases. Per the germline V gene, CDR1 is SGHRS and CDR2 is YFSETQ. The germline V and J ends were trimmed by 1 base and 6 bases, with 14 bases remaining between them. This CDR3 region has 14 residues. CDR3 residues: CASSLLARSSEQYF. CDR3 coding DNA: TGCGCCAGCAGCTTGCTAGCCCGTTCGTCCGAGCAGTACTTC.

The V call is TRBV27, the J call TRBJ2-1; D call uncertain. V was cut by 7 bases and J by 6 bases, with 16 bases left in between. CDR3 length: 14 residues. CDR1 and CDR2 from the germline V gene are MNHEY and SMNVEV (reference sequence). CDR3 in DNA: TGTGCCAGCACCAAGGCAGGTGATTTCAATGAGCAGTTCTTC. Translation: CASTKAGDFNEQFF.

The V gene is TRBV5-1, the J gene TRBJ2-3, with 7 bases identical to TRBD2. Germline V gene lookup returns CDR1 SGHRS and CDR2 YFSETQ. J lost 1 base, V lost 0 bases, and 8 bases had no gene match. CDR3 length: 17 amino acids. In nucleotides, the CDR3 is TGCGCCAGCAGCTTGGCCCCTCGGGGGAGGGGCACAGATACGCAGTATTTT. This translates into CASSLAPRGRGTDTQYF.

This chain links TRBV24-1 with TRBJ2-2; 7 bases match TRBD2. J was trimmed by 5 bases and V by 9 bases; bases with no gene match: 5. CDR3 length: 13 amino acids. In germline, CDR1 is KGHDR, CDR2 SFDVKD. The CDR3 loop is CATGEGPTGELFF. The CDR3 nucleotides are TGTGCCACCGGGGAGGGGCCAACCGGGGAGCTGTTTTTT.

V usage is TRBV7-9 and J usage is TRBJ1-1; D gene ambiguous. Germline V gene data show CDR1 as SEHNR and CDR2 as FQNEAQ (reference sequence). The CDR3 is made up of 13 amino acids. V lost 2 bases and J 2 bases, leaving 6 bases between the germline ends. The CDR3 is CASSLSSNTEAFF. In nucleotides, the CDR3 is TGTGCCAGCAGCTTATCGAGTAACACTGAAGCTTTCTTT.

The chain combines TRBV28 with TRBJ1-1, with D unclear. Trimming stripped 7 bases from V and 0 bases from J, with 9 bases between. Germline V CDR1 and CDR2: MDHEN, SYDVKM. The length of the CDR3 is 13 residues. As DNA, the CDR3 is TGTGCCAGCATTAAAGCCCTGAACACTGAAGCTTTCTTT. This translates into CASIKALNTEAFF. Variable domain in full (rest from reference TRBV28 and TRBJ1-1): DVKVTQSSRYLVKRTGEKVFLECVQDMDHENMFWYRQDPGLGLRLIYFSYDVKMKEKGDIPEGYSVSREKKERFSLILESASTNQTSMYLCASIKALNTEAFFGQGTRLTVV.

The CDR3 coding sequence is TGTGCCAGCAGCTTAGGAGGGTATAGCAATCAGCCCCAGCATTTT. This encodes CASSLGGYSNQPQHF. The chain carries TRBV5-6 and TRBJ1-5; D gene ambiguous. Germline lookup yields CDR1 SGHDT and CDR2 YYEEEE. Trimming cost V 2 bases and J 0 bases, with 9 bases left between them. The CDR3 contains 15 residues.

The genes are TRBV7-9 and TRBJ1-1, with D possibly TRBD1 on 6 matching bases. Germline assignment: CDR1 SEHNR and CDR2 FQNEAQ (reference sequence). Trimming took 7 bases from V and 1 from J, leaving 13 bases between them. The CDR3 sequence is 14 residues long. This CDR3 is CASTNRVGNTEAFF. The CDR3 coding sequence is TGTGCCAGCACCAACAGGGTAGGGAACACTGAAGCTTTCTTT.

CDR3 sequence reads: CASSPGQGGGYGYTF. DNA of the CDR3: TGTGCCAGCTCACCCGGACAGGGCGGGGGATATGGCTACACCTTC. The chain combines TRBV18 with TRBJ1-2; the match to TRBD1 covers 8 bases. CDR1 KGHSH and CDR2 LQKENI come from the germline V gene. The CDR3 totals 15 residues. Unmatched junction bases numbered 8, after V lost 3 bases and J lost 5 bases.

J is TRBJ1-1 and V is TRBV11-3; 10 bases agree with TRBD1. CDR1 SGHNT and CDR2 YENEEA come from the germline V gene. Trimming cost V 3 bases and J 2 bases; bases outside gene matches: 6. This CDR3 is built from 16 residues. The CDR3 DNA is TGTGCCAGCAGCTTGGGGGACAGGGGAGGAAACACTGAAGCTTTCTTT. Its translation: CASSLGDRGGNTEAFF.

The chain combines TRBV5-1 with TRBJ1-2; 7 bases match TRBD1. The germline V gene encodes CDR1 SGHRS and CDR2 YFSETQ. CDR3 length: 14 residues. V gave up 0 bases and J gave up 3 bases; unmatched junction bases: 2. The CDR3: CASSLDQGDYGYTF. CDR3 coding DNA: TGCGCCAGCAGCTTGGACCAGGGGGACTATGGCTACACCTTC. Full variable domain (missing parts from reference TRBV5-1 and TRBJ1-2): KAGVTQTPRYLIKTRGQQVTLSCSPISGHRSVSWYQQTPGQGLQFLFEYFSETQRNKGNFPGRFSGRQFSNSRSEMNVSTLELGDSALYLCASSLDQGDYGYTFGSGTRLTVV.

The genes are TRBV10-1 and TRBJ2-7; 7 nucleotides align to TRBD1. This CDR3 has 20 residues. Germline V gives CDR1 WNHNN, CDR2 SYGVQD (reference sequence). Unmatched junction bases numbered 24, after V lost 6 bases and J lost 1 base. CDR3 DNA: TGCGCCAGCAGCCCATCTCCCGCCCTTGAAAAGACAGGGCTATCCTACGAGCAGTACTTC. It encodes CASSPSPALEKTGLSYEQYF.

This clone was recorded once. This chain connects TRBV10-3 to TRBJ2-3, with 11 bases lining up with TRBD2. Germline CDR1 reads ENHRY; CDR2 reads SYGVKD. CDR3 length: 17 amino acids. After removal of 6 bases from V and 0 bases from J, the junction contained 8 bases not matched to a gene. The CDR3 here is CAIRGLAVDESTDTQYF. CDR3 coding DNA: TGTGCCATCAGGGGACTAGCGGTTGACGAGAGCACAGATACGCAGTATTTT.